Listed below are T cell receptor beta chains from one sample, sequenced in a study of blood T cell repertoires in COVID-19. TCRdb keeps only in-frame clones here, not all; method: immunoSEQ multiplex PCR. The sample lists about 250,000 clones; over 75% were seen once. The sample taken for sequencing was PBMCs or T cells enriched from blood (not recorded which). These receptors all stem from a woman in her forties or fifties with acute COVID-19. CDR3s include the opening cysteine and the closing phenylalanine or tryptophan. The order of the fields is V gene, D gene, clone size, J gene, CDR3 DNA, CDR3 protein. A D gene is named only where the DNA matches it firmly. Clone sizes are given selectively: once, few, many, or a class where the clone is expanded.

V: TRBV19; D: TRBD2; size: .; J: TRBJ2-7; DNA: TGTGCCAGGAATCTAGCGGGGGGCCCTCCTTTCTCCTACGAGCAGTACTTC; CDR3: CARNLAGGPPFSYEQYF
V: TRBV4-1; D: .; size: few; J: TRBJ2-5; DNA: TGCGCCAGCAGCGAGCCGTCGACAGGACAAGAGACCCAGTACTTC; CDR3: CASSEPSTGQETQYF
V: TRBV9; D: .; size: .; J: TRBJ1-1; DNA: TGTGCCAGCAGCGTAGCTCCAGTGAGGGAAGCTTTCTTT; CDR3: CASSVAPVREAFF
V: TRBV30; D: .; size: many; J: TRBJ2-7; DNA: TGTGCCTGGACCGACGGGGTCTCCTACGAGCAGTACTTC; CDR3: CAWTDGVSYEQYF
V: TRBV2; D: TRBD1; size: .; J: TRBJ1-1; DNA: TGTGCCAGCAGTGAACCGGGACAGGGAACTGAAGCTTTCTTT; CDR3: CASSEPGQGTEAFF
V: TRBV25-1; D: .; size: .; J: TRBJ1-1; DNA: TGTGCCAGCAGTGAATATATAAGGGGCGGGGGTGAAGCTTTCTTT; CDR3: CASSEYIRGGGEAFF
V: TRBV9; D: .; size: .; J: TRBJ2-3; DNA: TGTGCCAGCAGCGTCCGCGGAGGGGGCACAGATACGCAGTATTTT; CDR3: CASSVRGGGTDTQYF
V: TRBV4-1; D: .; size: .; J: TRBJ1-1; DNA: TGCGCCAGCAGCCAATTCGGGAAGGATGAAGCTTTCTTT; CDR3: CASSQFGKDEAFF
V: TRBV19; D: TRBD1; size: .; J: TRBJ1-1; DNA: TGTGCCAGTAGTATAGGGGGGACAGGGGGCACTGAAGCTTTCTTT; CDR3: CASSIGGTGGTEAFF
V: TRBV7-9; D: TRBD2; size: .; J: TRBJ2-5; DNA: TGTGCCAGCAGCCCCAGGCTAGCGGGGGACCCCAGGGAGACCCAGTACTTC; CDR3: CASSPRLAGDPRETQYF
V: TRBV5-8; D: .; size: once; J: TRBJ1-5; DNA: TGTGCCAGCAGCTTCTACGAGGGCAATCAGCCCCAGCATTTT; CDR3: CASSFYEGNQPQHF
V: TRBV11-2; D: .; size: .; J: TRBJ1-1; DNA: TGTGCCAGCAGCCGAAAACAGGGATTCAACACTGAAGCTTTCTTT; CDR3: CASSRKQGFNTEAFF
V: TRBV7-8; D: TRBD1; size: .; J: TRBJ2-1; DNA: TGTGCCAGCAGCTCCCCTCTACAGGGGAATGAGCAGTTCTTC; CDR3: CASSSPLQGNEQFF
V: TRBV6-5; D: .; size: few; J: TRBJ2-2; DNA: TGTGCCAGCAGTTACTTACGGGCCGGGGAGCTGTTTTTT; CDR3: CASSYLRAGELFF
V: TRBV2; D: TRBD1; size: .; J: TRBJ1-5; DNA: TGTGCCAGCAGCCGGGACAGGGATCAGCCCCAGCATTTT; CDR3: CASSRDRDQPQHF
V: TRBV4-1; D: .; size: .; J: TRBJ2-5; DNA: TGCGCCAGCAGCCAAACTGAGAACGAGGAGACCCAGTACTTC; CDR3: CASSQTENEETQYF
V: TRBV7-9; D: TRBD1; size: .; J: TRBJ1-4; DNA: TGTGCCAGCAGCTCAGGGGGAAACGGTGAAAAACTGTTTTTT; CDR3: CASSSGGNGEKLFF
V: TRBV5-6; D: TRBD1; size: .; J: TRBJ1-1; DNA: TGTGCCAGCAGCACGGGACAGATGAACACTGAAGCTTTCTTT; CDR3: CASSTGQMNTEAFF
V: TRBV9; D: TRBD2; size: .; J: TRBJ2-2; DNA: TGTGCCAGCAGCTTCGGACTAGCTCCCGGGGAGCTGTTTTTT; CDR3: CASSFGLAPGELFF
V: TRBV9; D: .; size: .; J: TRBJ1-1; DNA: TGTGCCAGCAGCGTAGCCGGTCTGCGGGGAGACAGGAACACTGAAGCTTTCTTT; CDR3: CASSVAGLRGDRNTEAFF
V: TRBV5-1; D: TRBD1; size: once; J: TRBJ2-7; DNA: TGCGCCAGCGATCCGGGACAGGGCAACGAGCAGTACTTC; CDR3: CASDPGQGNEQYF
V: TRBV7-9; D: TRBD1; size: .; J: TRBJ1-1; DNA: TGTGCCAGCAACACGTTACAGGGGCTGTTCGCTGAAGCTTTCTTT; CDR3: CASNTLQGLFAEAFF
V: TRBV7-2; D: TRBD1; size: once; J: TRBJ1-2; DNA: TGTGCCAGCAGCTTTGAATTGACAGGGGCTGGCTACACCTTC; CDR3: CASSFELTGAGYTF
V: TRBV6-5; D: .; size: .; J: TRBJ1-3; DNA: TGTGCCAGCAGTTTACAGGCTACTGGAAACACCATATATTTT; CDR3: CASSLQATGNTIYF
V: TRBV19; D: TRBD1; size: .; J: TRBJ2-7; DNA: TGTGCCAGTAGCAAGCTGGGACAGCCCTACGAGCAGTACTTC; CDR3: CASSKLGQPYEQYF
V: TRBV9; D: .; size: .; J: TRBJ1-1; DNA: TGTGCCAGCAGCGCGTTCTTACCCAGGGGATCTAACACTGAAGCTTTCTTT; CDR3: CASSAFLPRGSNTEAFF
V: TRBV4-3; D: .; size: .; J: TRBJ2-1; DNA: TGCGCCAGCAGCCAAGATTTGGGACTCAACAATGAGCAGTTCTTC; CDR3: CASSQDLGLNNEQFF
V: TRBV9; D: TRBD2; size: .; J: TRBJ2-1; DNA: TGTGCCAGCAGCGTAGGGCGGGGGATGTCCTACAATGAGCAGTTCTTC; CDR3: CASSVGRGMSYNEQFF
V: TRBV27; D: TRBD2; size: few; J: TRBJ2-2; DNA: TGTGCCAGCAGTTCAAGCGGGGGCCGTGGCGGGGAGCTGTTTTTT; CDR3: CASSSSGGRGGELFF
V: TRBV19; D: TRBD1; size: .; J: TRBJ1-1; DNA: TGTGCCAGTAGGCCCGGGACAGGGGGCCGGGACACTGAAGCTTTCTTT; CDR3: CASRPGTGGRDTEAFF
V: TRBV10-3; D: .; size: .; J: TRBJ1-1; DNA: TGTGCCATCAGTATAGGTTCAAGAGGGTTTGACACTGAAGCTTTCTTT; CDR3: CAISIGSRGFDTEAFF
V: TRBV29-1; D: TRBD1; size: .; J: TRBJ1-1; DNA: TGCAGCGTGTGGACAGGGGCATTGAGGTCTGAAGCTTTCTTT; CDR3: CSVWTGALRSEAFF
V: TRBV12-3/TRBV12-4; D: .; size: .; J: TRBJ2-3; DNA: TGTGCCAGCAGGACATCTGGGGATACGCAGTATTTT; CDR3: CASRTSGDTQYF
V: TRBV27; D: TRBD1; size: .; J: TRBJ1-2; DNA: TGTGCCAGCCTGGACAGGCGCGGCTATGGCTACACCTTC; CDR3: CASLDRRGYGYTF
V: TRBV28; D: .; size: few; J: TRBJ1-2; DNA: TGTGCCAGCTATGAAGGACAGCACTATGGCTACACCTTC; CDR3: CASYEGQHYGYTF
V: TRBV6-5; D: TRBD1; size: once; J: TRBJ2-2; DNA: TGTGCCAGCTCCGGGGCAGGGGGAGCCGGGGAGCTGTTTTTT; CDR3: CASSGAGGAGELFF
V: TRBV10-3; D: TRBD1; size: few; J: TRBJ1-2; DNA: TGTGCCATCAGTGATACAGGGGATTATGGCTACACCTTC; CDR3: CAISDTGDYGYTF
V: TRBV2; D: .; size: .; J: TRBJ1-5; DNA: TGTGCCAGCAGTGCCAGGGTTCAGCCCCAGCATTTT; CDR3: CASSARVQPQHF
V: TRBV5-6; D: .; size: .; J: TRBJ1-1; DNA: TGTGCCAGCAGCATGACTGGGGAGGGTACCAACACTGAAGCTTTCTTT; CDR3: CASSMTGEGTNTEAFF
V: TRBV15; D: .; size: .; J: TRBJ1-2; DNA: TGTGCCACCAGCACCACTCCCCACTATGGCTACACCTTC; CDR3: CATSTTPHYGYTF